The 27 T cell receptor beta chains listed next were all sequenced from one sample in a study of T cell changes during pregnancy in multiple sclerosis. Repertoires were generated with immunoSEQ multiplex PCR, while TCRdb's copy carries only in-frame clones and drops some. The profile covers around 56,000 clones, with about 94% appearing a single time and under 3% taken by the ten largest. Sequencing used CD8+ T cells from peripheral blood mononuclear cells, obtained after pregnancy. Every receptor here comes from a female donor with multiple sclerosis, enrolled in a pregnancy study.

The chain joins TRBV27 to TRBJ1-5; D remains ambiguous. With 1 base removed from V and 6 bases from J, the gap between germline ends came to 10 bases. The CDR3 is made up of 14 amino acids. The V gene's germline CDR1 is MNHEY and CDR2 SMNVEV (reference sequence). The CDR3 sequence: CASSLWRVGQPQHF. CDR3 DNA sequence: TGTGCCAGCAGTTTATGGAGGGTGGGTCAGCCCCAGCATTTT.

This clone was seen more than once but under ten times. The CDR3 loop reads CASSSPGYEQYF. The CDR3 coding sequence is TGTGCCAGCAGCTCCCCCGGCTACGAGCAGTACTTC. The genes are TRBV7-9 and TRBJ2-7; no clear D gene. Per germline, CDR1 SEHNR and CDR2 FQNEAQ (reference sequence). V was trimmed by 4 bases and J by 3 bases, leaving 7 bases between them. The CDR3 is 12 amino acids.

The rearrangement uses TRBV9 and TRBJ1-1, with a tentative D call TRBD1 (6 bases). The germline gives CDR1 SGDLS, CDR2 YYNGEE. The CDR3 consists of 14 residues. V dropped 2 bases and J dropped 1 base, with 9 bases sitting between them. In DNA, the CDR3 is TGTGCCAGCAGCGTGGGGGACACGAACACTGAAGCTTTCTTT. Its translation: CASSVGDTNTEAFF.

The rearrangement links TRBV19 to TRBJ1-5; a possible D gene is TRBD1 (5 bases). There are 12 residues in the CDR3. Germline CDR1 LNHDA, CDR2 SQIVND (reference sequence). V lost 7 bases, J lost 5 bases, and 9 bases lay in between. The CDR3 loop reads CASTPGHQPQHF. The CDR3 nucleotides are TGTGCCAGTACCCCAGGGCATCAGCCCCAGCATTTT.

The gene calls are TRBV6-4 and TRBJ2-2; TRBD1 aligns across 9 bases. Germline V gene data show CDR1 as MRHNA and CDR2 as SNTAGT. The CDR3 has 15 amino acids. V lost 2 bases, J lost 6 bases, and 4 bases stayed unmatched. CDR3 in DNA: TGTGCCAGCAGTGACCTGGACAGGGGTTCCGGGGAGCTGTTTTTT. Protein product: CASSDLDRGSGELFF.

Only one count was recorded for this clone. V is TRBV19 and J is TRBJ2-1; D gene ambiguous. CDR1 LNHDA and CDR2 SQIVND come from the germline V gene (reference sequence). Between the trimmed V and J ends, which lost 6 bases and 0 bases, there was a span of 9 bases. The CDR3 sequence is 14 residues long. The DNA of the CDR3 is TGTGCCAGTAGATGGAGTAGCTCCTACAATGAGCAGTTCTTC. Translating it yields CASRWSSSYNEQFF.

The rearrangement links TRBV30 to TRBJ2-7, with 9 nucleotides matching TRBD1. This CDR3 has 14 residues. Looked up from germline, CDR1 is GTSNPN and CDR2 is SVGIG (reference sequence). The trim removed 1 base at V and 6 bases at J, leaving 7 bases unmatched. In DNA, the CDR3 is TGTGCCTGGAGTGCACCAGGGGACAGGGCCGAGCAGTACTTC. Its translation: CAWSAPGDRAEQYF.

This clone has a single count. The gene calls are TRBV28 and TRBJ1-1; the D gene is possibly TRBD1 (5 bases). Between the trimmed V and J ends, which lost 1 base and 3 bases, there was a span of 15 bases. Germline V CDR1 and CDR2: MDHEN, SYDVKM. CDR3 size: 16 residues. CDR3 nucleotide sequence: TGTGCCAGCAGTTTATTGGGGGGGAAACAGGACACTGAAGCTTTCTTT. It is translated as CASSLLGGKQDTEAFF.

V and J are TRBV2 and TRBJ1-3; TRBD1 agrees at 7 bases. Germline CDR1 and CDR2: SNHLY and FYNNEI. J gave up 0 bases and V 4 bases, and 9 bases lay outside the gene matches. This CDR3 region has 17 residues. CDR3 coding DNA: TGTGCCAGCAGTGTGAGTTCGGACAGGAGCTCTGGAAACACCATATATTTT. This encodes CASSVSSDRSSGNTIYF.

This chain connects TRBV19 to TRBJ1-1, with D unresolved. CDR3 size: 13 residues. The V gene's germline CDR1 is LNHDA and CDR2 SQIVND (reference sequence). V gave up 3 bases and J gave up 8 bases, with 13 bases separating them. The CDR3 DNA sequence: TGTGCCAGTAGTATCCGGCGCAAACTAGAAGCTTTCTTT. Translating it yields CASSIRRKLEAFF.

The rearrangement joins TRBV19 to TRBJ2-3; 7 bases are shared with TRBD1. Germline V gene data show CDR1 as LNHDA and CDR2 as SQIVND (reference sequence). CDR3 size: 16 residues. The junction had 15 bases not matched to a gene; V was cut back by 10 bases and J by 2 bases. This CDR3 is CATSLRGQTLTDTQYF. Written as DNA, the CDR3 is TGTGCCACCTCCCTTAGGGGACAGACCCTCACAGATACGCAGTATTTT.

The DNA for the CDR3 is TGTGCCAGTAGTATGGGCGGGAGGAATGAGCAGTTCTTC. Its protein is CASSMGGRNEQFF. The rearrangement uses TRBV19 and TRBJ2-1, with 8 bases aligning to TRBD2. V shed 3 bases, J shed 7 bases, and the junction held 2 bases outside the gene matches. From germline, CDR1 is LNHDA and CDR2 SQIVND (reference sequence). The CDR3 sequence is 13 residues long.

The CDR3 DNA follows: TGTGCCAGCAGCTTAGTTTTTGGGACTAATGAGCAGTTCTTC. It yields the protein CASSLVFGTNEQFF. This chain links TRBV7-9 with TRBJ2-1; D possibly corresponds to TRBD2 (6 bases). CDR1 and CDR2 from the germline V gene are SEHNR and FQNEAQ (reference sequence). With 1 base removed from V and 7 bases from J, the gap between germline ends came to 11 bases. This CDR3 contains 14 residues.

The chain is built from TRBV5-1 and TRBJ1-1, with TRBD1 matching 7 bases. CDR1 is SGHRS and CDR2 is YFSETQ in the germline V gene. The CDR3 covers 16 residues. Trimming cost V 3 bases and J 0 bases; bases outside gene matches: 8. The CDR3 nucleotides read TGCGCCAGCAGCTACCACCGGGACAGCTTGAACACTGAAGCTTTCTTT. Translating it yields CASSYHRDSLNTEAFF.

The rearrangement uses TRBV5-5 and TRBJ2-7; a weak D match, TRBD1 (6 bases). The CDR3 is 15 amino acids. Per germline, CDR1 SGHKS and CDR2 YYEKEE (reference sequence). Trimming removed 4 bases from V and 2 bases from J, with 16 bases in between. CDR3 coding DNA: TGTGCCAGCAGCCCCTGGGACACGATGGCCTACGAGCAGTACTTC. Its protein product is CASSPWDTMAYEQYF.

The chain recombines TRBV27 with TRBJ1-2, with D possibly being TRBD1 (5 bases). Germline V gene data show CDR1 as MNHEY and CDR2 as SMNVEV (reference sequence). The CDR3 totals 14 residues. V gave up 0 bases and J gave up 8 bases, with 13 bases separating them. CDR3 nucleotides: TGTGCCAGCAGTTTATCCGGAGGGGCGGAGGGCTACACCTTC. It encodes CASSLSGGAEGYTF.

This clone was seen once. The chain couples TRBV5-8 to TRBJ2-5; 9 nucleotides agree with TRBD1. J was trimmed by 2 bases and V by 4 bases; bases with no gene match: 9. CDR1 and CDR2 from the germline V gene are SGHTS and YDEGEE. The CDR3 extends over 16 amino acids. CDR3 sequence: CASSRTGANLQETQYF. CDR3 nucleotide sequence: TGTGCCAGCAGCAGGACAGGGGCGAACCTTCAAGAGACCCAGTACTTC.

J is TRBJ2-1 and V is TRBV9, with 10 bases lining up with TRBD1. The CDR3 has 14 amino acids. With 0 bases clipped from V and 7 bases from J, the junction kept 1 base outside the gene matches. Germline-derived CDR1 and CDR2 are SGDLS and YYNGEE. The CDR3 here is CASSVGGQGNEQFF. CDR3 bases: TGTGCCAGCAGCGTAGGGGGACAGGGGAATGAGCAGTTCTTC.

The rearrangement uses TRBV7-8 and TRBJ2-3; D gene uncertain. The germline gives CDR1 SGHVS, CDR2 FQNEAQ. This CDR3 is 13 amino acids long. V was cut by 2 bases and J by 4 bases, with 7 bases left in between. CDR3 in DNA: TGTGCCAGCAGCTTAATAGTTTCAGATACGCAGTATTTT. It yields the protein CASSLIVSDTQYF.

The chain carries TRBV6-5 and TRBJ2-1; 11 nucleotides match TRBD2. The J segment lost 6 bases and the V segment lost 6 bases, leaving 7 bases of the junction unmatched. The germline gives CDR1 MNHEY, CDR2 SVGAGI. The CDR3 extends over 15 amino acids. The CDR3 nucleotides read TGTGCCAGCAGACCTAGCGGGAGGTCCCTCAATGAGCAGTTCTTC. Amino acids: CASRPSGRSLNEQFF.

The rearrangement joins TRBV27 to TRBJ1-5; D is undetermined. CDR1 is MNHEY and CDR2 is SMNVEV in the germline V gene (reference sequence). Trimming left V 7 bases short and J 0 bases short, with 10 bases between. This CDR3 contains 14 residues. This chain's CDR3 is CASIYLYSNQPQHF. The DNA for the CDR3 is TGTGCCAGCATCTATCTCTATAGCAATCAGCCCCAGCATTTT.

The V call is TRBV7-6, the J call TRBJ1-1; 10 nucleotides align to TRBD1. This CDR3 has 18 amino acids. CDR1 and CDR2 (germline): SGHVS, FNYEAQ. The V gene end was trimmed by 5 bases and the J gene end by 10 bases; junction bases not matched to a gene: 22. In nucleotides, the CDR3 is TGTGCCAGCAGCCTAAACGACAGGGGGCTCGTTTCGGGCCTTGGAGCTTTCTTT. Amino acid sequence: CASSLNDRGLVSGLGAFF.

The chain is built from TRBV10-3 and TRBJ2-1; 7 bases fit TRBD2. This CDR3 spans 18 amino acids. V dropped 4 bases and J dropped 8; count of bases not matched to a gene: 20. CDR1 and CDR2 from the germline V gene are ENHRY and SYGVKD. The CDR3: CAISGGRKSGLPVDEQFF. For the CDR3, the DNA is TGTGCCATCAGTGGGGGAAGAAAGTCGGGACTACCAGTGGATGAGCAGTTCTTC.

This chain joins TRBV6-4 and TRBJ2-4; 9 bases fit TRBD1. CDR1 is MRHNA, CDR2 SNTAGT, per germline. CDR3 size: 13 residues. Trimming removed 0 bases from V and 9 bases from J; junction bases left unmatched: 0. In nucleotides, the CDR3 is TGTGCCAGCAGTGACTCGGGACAGGGCATTCAGTACTTC. This sequence encodes CASSDSGQGIQYF.

The V call is TRBV15, the J call TRBJ2-3; TRBD2 matches 9 bases. V dropped 6 bases and J dropped 0; count of bases not matched to a gene: 13. This CDR3 spans 18 amino acids. The germline V gene has CDR1 LNHNV and CDR2 YYDKDF (reference sequence). The CDR3 sequence is CATSRSSGRGLSTDTQYF. CDR3 DNA sequence: TGTGCCACCAGTCGGAGTAGCGGGAGAGGGCTTAGCACAGATACGCAGTATTTT.

The chain carries TRBV5-1 and TRBJ2-3; 13 bases map to TRBD2. This CDR3 has 16 residues. Germline assignment: CDR1 SGHRS and CDR2 YFSETQ. V lost 2 bases to trimming and J lost 5 bases; unmatched junction nucleotides: 5. CDR3 DNA: TGCGCCAGCAGCTTACTAGCGGGAGGGCCAGGAGATACGCAGTATTTT. Its protein is CASSLLAGGPGDTQYF.

The genes are TRBV4-3 and TRBJ1-2; 8 bases line up with TRBD1. With V trimmed by 0 bases and J by 11 bases, 8 bases remained unmatched. CDR3 length: 14 amino acids. Germline CDR1 reads LGHNA; CDR2 reads YSLEER. CDR3: CASSQDRRDRQYTF. In DNA form, the CDR3 reads TGCGCCAGCAGCCAAGATCGGCGGGACAGGCAGTACACCTTC.